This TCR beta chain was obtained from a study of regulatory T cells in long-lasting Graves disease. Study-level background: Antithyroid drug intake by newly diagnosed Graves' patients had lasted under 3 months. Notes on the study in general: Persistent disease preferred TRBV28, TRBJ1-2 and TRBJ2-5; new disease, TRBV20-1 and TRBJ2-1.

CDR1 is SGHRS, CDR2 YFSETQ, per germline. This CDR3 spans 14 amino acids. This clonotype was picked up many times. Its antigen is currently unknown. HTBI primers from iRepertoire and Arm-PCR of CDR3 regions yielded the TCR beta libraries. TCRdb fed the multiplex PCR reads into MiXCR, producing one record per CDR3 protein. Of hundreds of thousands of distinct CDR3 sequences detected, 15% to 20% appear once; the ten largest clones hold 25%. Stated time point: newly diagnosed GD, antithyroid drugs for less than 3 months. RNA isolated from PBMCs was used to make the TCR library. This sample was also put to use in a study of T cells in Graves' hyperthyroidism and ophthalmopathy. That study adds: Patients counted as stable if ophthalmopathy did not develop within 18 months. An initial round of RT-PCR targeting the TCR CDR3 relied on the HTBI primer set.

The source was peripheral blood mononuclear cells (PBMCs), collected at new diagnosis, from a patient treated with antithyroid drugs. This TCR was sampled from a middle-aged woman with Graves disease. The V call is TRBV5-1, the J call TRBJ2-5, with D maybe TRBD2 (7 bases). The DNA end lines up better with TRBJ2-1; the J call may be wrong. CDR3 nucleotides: TGCGCCAGCAGCTTGGCCGGGGGGCCTCGGGAGCAGTTCTTC. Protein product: CASSLAGGPREQFF.